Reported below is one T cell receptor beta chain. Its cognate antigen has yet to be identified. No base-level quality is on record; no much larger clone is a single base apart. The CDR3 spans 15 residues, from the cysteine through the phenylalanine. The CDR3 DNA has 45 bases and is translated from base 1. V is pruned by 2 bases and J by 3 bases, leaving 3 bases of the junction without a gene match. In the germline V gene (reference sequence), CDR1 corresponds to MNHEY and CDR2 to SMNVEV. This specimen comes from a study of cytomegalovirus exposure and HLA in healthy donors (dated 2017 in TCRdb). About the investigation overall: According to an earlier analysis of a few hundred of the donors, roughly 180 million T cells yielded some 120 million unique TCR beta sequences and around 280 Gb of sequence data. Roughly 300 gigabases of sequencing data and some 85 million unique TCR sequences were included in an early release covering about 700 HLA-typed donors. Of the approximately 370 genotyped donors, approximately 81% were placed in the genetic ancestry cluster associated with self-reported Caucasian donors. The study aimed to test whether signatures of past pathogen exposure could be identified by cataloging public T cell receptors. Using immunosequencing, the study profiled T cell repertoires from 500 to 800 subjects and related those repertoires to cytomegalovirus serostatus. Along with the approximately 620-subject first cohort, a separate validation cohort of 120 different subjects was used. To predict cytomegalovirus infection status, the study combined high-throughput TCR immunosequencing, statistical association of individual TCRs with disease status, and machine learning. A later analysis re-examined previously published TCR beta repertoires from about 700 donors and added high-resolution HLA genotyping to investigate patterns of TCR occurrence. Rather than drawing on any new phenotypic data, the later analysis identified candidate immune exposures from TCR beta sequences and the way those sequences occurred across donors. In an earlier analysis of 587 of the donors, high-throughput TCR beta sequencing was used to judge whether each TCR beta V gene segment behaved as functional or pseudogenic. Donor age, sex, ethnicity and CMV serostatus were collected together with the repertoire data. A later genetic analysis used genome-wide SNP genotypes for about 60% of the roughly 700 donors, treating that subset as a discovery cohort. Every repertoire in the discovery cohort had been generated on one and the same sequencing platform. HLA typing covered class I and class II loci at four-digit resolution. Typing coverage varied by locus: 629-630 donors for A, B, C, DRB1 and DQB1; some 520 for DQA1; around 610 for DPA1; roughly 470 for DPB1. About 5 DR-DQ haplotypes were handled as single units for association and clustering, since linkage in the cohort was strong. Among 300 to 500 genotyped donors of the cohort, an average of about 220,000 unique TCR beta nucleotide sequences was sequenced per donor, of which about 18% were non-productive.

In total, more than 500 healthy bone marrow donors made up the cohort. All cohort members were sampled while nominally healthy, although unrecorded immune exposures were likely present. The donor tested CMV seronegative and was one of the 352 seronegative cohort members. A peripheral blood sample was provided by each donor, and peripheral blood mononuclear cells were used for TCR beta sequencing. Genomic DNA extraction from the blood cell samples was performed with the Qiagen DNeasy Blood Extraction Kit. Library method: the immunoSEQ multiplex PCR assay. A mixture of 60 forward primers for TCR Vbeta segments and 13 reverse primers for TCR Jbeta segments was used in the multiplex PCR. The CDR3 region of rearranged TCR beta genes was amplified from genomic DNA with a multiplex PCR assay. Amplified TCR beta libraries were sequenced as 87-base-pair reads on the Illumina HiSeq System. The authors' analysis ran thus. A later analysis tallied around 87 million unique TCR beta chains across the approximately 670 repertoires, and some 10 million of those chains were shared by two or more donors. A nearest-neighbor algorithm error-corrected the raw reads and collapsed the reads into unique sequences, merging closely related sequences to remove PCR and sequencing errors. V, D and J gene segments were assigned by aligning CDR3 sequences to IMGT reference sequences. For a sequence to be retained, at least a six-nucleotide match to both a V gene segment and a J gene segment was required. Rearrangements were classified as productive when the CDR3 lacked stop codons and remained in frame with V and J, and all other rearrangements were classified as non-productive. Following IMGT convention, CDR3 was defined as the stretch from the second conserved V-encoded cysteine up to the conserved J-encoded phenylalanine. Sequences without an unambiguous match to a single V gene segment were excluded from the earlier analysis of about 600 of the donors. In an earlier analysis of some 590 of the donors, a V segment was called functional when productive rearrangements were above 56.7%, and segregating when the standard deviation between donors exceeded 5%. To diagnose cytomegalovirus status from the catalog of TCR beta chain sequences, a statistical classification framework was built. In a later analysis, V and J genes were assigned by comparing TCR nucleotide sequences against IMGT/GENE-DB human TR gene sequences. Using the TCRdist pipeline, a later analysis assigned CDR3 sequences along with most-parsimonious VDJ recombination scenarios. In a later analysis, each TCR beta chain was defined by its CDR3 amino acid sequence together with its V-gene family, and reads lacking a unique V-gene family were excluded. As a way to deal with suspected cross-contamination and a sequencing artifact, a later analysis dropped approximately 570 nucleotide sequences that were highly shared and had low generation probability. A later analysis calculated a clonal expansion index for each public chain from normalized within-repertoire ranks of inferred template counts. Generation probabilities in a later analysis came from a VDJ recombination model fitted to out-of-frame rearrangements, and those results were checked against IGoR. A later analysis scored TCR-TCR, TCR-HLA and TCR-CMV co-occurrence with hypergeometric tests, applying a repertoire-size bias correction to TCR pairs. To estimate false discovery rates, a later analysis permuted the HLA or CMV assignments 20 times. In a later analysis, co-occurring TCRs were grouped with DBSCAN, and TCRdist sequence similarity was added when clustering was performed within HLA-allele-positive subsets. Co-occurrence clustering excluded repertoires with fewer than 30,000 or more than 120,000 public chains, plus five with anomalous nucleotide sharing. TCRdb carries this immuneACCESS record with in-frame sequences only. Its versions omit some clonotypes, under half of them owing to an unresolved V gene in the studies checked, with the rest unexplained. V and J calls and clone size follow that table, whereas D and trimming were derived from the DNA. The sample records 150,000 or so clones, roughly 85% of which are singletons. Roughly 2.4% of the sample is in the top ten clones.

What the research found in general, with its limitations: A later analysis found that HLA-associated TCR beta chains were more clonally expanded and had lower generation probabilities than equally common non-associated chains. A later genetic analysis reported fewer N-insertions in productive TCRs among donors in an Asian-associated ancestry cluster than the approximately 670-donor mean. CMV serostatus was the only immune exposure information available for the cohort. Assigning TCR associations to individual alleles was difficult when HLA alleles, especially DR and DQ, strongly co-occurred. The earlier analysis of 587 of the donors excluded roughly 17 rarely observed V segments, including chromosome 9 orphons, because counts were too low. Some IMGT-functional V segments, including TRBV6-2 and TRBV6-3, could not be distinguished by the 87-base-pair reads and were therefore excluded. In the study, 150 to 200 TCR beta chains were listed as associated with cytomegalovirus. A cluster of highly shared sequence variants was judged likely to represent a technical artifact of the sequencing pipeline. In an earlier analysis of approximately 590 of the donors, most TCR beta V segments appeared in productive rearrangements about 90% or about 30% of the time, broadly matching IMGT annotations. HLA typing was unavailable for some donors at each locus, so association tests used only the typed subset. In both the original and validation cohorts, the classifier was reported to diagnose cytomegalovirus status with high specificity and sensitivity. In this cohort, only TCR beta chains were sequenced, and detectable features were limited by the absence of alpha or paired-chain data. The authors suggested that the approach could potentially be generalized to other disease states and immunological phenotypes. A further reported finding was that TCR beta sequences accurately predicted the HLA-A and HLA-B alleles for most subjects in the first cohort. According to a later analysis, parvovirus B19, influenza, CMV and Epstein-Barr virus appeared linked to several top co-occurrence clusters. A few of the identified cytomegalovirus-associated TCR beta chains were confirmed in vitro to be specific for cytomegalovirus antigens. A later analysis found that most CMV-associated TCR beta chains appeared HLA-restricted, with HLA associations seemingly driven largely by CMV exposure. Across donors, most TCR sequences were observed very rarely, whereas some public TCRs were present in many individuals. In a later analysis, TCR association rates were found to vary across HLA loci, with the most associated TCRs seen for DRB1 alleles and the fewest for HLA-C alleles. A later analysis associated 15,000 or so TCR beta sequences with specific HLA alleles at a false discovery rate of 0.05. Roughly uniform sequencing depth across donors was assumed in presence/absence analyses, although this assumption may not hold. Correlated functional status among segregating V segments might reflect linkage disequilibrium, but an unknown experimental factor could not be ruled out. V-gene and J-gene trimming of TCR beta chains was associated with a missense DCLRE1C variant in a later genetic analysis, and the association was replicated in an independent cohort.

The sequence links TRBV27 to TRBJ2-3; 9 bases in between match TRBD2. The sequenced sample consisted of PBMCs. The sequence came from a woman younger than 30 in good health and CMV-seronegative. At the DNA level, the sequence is TGTGCCAGCAGTTTAGGGACTAGCAGGACAGATACGCAGTATTTT. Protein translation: CASSLGTSRTDTQYF.